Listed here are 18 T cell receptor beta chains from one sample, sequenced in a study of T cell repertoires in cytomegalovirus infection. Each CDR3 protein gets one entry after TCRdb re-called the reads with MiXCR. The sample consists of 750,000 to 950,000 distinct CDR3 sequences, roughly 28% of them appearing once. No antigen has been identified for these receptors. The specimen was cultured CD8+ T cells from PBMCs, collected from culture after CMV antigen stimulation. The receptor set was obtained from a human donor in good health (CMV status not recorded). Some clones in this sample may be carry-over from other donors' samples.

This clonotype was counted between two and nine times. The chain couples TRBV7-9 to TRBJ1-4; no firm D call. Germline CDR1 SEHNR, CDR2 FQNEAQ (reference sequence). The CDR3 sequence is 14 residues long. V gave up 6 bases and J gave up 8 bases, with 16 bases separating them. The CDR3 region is CASSSYGSKEKLFF. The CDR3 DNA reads TGTGCCAGCAGTTCATATGGGTCGAAGGAAAAACTGTTTTTT.

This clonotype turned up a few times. The CDR3 region is CASSHLGRGAGELFF. The CDR3, as DNA: TGTGCCAGCAGCCATCTCGGTCGAGGGGCCGGGGAGCTGTTTTTT. This rearrangement joins TRBV11-2 to TRBJ2-2; D tentatively fits TRBD1 or TRBD2 (5 bases each). Germline V gene lookup returns CDR1 SGHAT and CDR2 FQNNGV. Trimming cost V 5 bases and J 6 bases, with 16 bases left between them. CDR3 length: 15 residues.

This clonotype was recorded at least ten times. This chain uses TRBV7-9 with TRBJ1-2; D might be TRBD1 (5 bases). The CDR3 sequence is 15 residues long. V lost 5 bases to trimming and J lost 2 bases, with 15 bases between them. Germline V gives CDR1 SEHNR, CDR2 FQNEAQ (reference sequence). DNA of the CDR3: TGTGCCAGCAGCCCCCCAATGGAGGGGAACTATGGCTACACCTTC. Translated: CASSPPMEGNYGYTF.

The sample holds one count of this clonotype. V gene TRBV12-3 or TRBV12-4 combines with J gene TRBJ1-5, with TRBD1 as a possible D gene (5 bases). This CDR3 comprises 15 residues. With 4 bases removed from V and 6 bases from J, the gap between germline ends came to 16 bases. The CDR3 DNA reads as TGTGCCAGCAGTTACAGGTCCTCGTCGGGTCAGCCCCAGCATTTT. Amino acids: CASSYRSSSGQPQHF.

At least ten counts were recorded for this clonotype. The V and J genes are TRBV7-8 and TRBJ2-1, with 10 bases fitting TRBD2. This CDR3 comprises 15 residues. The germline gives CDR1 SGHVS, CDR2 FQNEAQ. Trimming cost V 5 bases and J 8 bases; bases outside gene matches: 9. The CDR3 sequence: CASSKERGGVHEQFF. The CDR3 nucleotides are TGTGCCAGCAGCAAAGAGCGGGGGGGCGTTCATGAGCAGTTCTTC.

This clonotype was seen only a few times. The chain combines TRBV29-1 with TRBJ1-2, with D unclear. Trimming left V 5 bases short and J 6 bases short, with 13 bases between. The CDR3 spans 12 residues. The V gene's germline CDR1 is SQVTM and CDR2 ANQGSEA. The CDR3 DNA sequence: TGCAGCGTTACCTGGGGAATGGATGGCTACACCTTC. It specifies CSVTWGMDGYTF.

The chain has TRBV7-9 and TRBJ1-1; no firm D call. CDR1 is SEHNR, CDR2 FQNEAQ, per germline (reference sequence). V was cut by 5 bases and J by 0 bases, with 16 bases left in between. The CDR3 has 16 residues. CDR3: CASSTNKVYMNTEAFF. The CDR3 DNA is TGTGCCAGCAGCACAAACAAGGTATACATGAACACTGAAGCTTTCTTT.

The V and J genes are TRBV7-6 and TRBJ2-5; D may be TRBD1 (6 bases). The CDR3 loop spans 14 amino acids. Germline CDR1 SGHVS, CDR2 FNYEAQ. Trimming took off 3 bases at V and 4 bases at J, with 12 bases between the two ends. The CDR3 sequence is CASSFASRGETQYF. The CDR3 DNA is TGTGCCAGCAGCTTTGCCTCCAGGGGAGAGACCCAGTACTTC.

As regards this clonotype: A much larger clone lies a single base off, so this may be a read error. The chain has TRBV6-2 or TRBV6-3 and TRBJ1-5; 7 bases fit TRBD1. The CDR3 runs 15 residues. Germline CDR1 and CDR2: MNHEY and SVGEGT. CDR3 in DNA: TGTGCCAGCAGGATACGGGACAGACCTAATCTGCCCCAGCATTTT. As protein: CASRIRDRPNLPQHF.

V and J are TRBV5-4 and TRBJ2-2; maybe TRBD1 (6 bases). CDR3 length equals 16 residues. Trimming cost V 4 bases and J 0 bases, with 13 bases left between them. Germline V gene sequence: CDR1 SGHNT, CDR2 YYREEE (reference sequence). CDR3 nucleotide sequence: TGTGCCAGCAGCCCAGGGGACGGCGCGAACACCGGGGAGCTGTTTTTT. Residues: CASSPGDGANTGELFF.

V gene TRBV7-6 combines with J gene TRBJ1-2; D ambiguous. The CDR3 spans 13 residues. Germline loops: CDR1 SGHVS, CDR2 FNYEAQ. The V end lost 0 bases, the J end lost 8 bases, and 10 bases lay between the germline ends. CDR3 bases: TGTGCCAGCAGCTTAGCCTCTGGGAGCGGCTACACCTTC. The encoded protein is CASSLASGSGYTF.

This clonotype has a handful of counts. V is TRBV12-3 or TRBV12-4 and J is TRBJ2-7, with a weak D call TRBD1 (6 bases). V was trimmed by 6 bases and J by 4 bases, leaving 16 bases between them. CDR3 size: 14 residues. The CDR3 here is CASRAQGFPYEQYF. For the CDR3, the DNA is TGTGCCAGCAGGGCACAGGGATTCCCTTACGAGCAGTACTTC.

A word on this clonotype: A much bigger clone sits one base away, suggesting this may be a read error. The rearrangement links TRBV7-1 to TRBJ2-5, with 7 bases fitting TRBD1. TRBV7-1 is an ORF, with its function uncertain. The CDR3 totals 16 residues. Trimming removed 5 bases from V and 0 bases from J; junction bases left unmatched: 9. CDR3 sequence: CASSLYRDSYQETQYF. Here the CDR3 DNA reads TGTGCCAGCAGCCTTTACAGGGACAGCTACCAAGAGACCCAGTACTTC.

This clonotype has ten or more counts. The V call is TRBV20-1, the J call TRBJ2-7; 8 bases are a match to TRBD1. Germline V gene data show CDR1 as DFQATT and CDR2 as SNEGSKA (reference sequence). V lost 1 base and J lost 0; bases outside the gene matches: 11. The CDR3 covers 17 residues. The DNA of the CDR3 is TGCAGTGCTAGAGTAAGCGCCGAGGGACAGGTCTCCTACGAGCAGTACTTC. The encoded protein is CSARVSAEGQVSYEQYF.

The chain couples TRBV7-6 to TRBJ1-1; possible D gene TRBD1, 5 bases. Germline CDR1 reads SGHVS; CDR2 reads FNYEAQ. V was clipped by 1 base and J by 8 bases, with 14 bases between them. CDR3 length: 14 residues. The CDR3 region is CASSLVLTGVEAFF. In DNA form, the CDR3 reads TGTGCCAGCAGCTTAGTACTGACGGGGGTGGAAGCTTTCTTT.

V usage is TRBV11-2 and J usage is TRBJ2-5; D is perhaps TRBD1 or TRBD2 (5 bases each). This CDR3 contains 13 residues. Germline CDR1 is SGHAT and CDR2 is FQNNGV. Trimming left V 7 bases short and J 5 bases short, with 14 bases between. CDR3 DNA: TGTGCCAGCAACCAGGGTTGGGGGGAGACCCAGTACTTC. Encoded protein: CASNQGWGETQYF.

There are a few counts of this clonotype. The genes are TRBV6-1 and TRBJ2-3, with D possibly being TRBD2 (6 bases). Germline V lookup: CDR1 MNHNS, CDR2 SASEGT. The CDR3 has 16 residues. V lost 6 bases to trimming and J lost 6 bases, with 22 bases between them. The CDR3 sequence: CASSLPGSGLPDTQYF. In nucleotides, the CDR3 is TGTGCCAGCAGCCTCCCCGGGAGCGGGCTGCCCGATACGCAGTATTTT.

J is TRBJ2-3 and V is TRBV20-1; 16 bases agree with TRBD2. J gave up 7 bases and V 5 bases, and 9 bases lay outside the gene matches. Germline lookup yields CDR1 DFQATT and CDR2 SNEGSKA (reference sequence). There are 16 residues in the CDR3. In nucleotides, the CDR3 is TGCAGTGCTGCGCCGGGACTAGCGGGGGGGCCAAATACGCAGTATTTT. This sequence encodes CSAAPGLAGGPNTQYF.